This T cell receptor beta chain was retrieved from a study of T-cell memory formation after mild COVID-19. For the study at large: Clustering of TCRs was largely donor specific. Broader study findings: Balance between CD4 and CD8 was seen in clones contracting day 15 to 85, and a CD4+ lean was seen in later expanders.

Constant-segment-primed 5'RACE gave TCR alpha and TCR beta cDNA libraries with sample barcodes and UMIs. Via MiXCR, TCRdb re-called the 5' RACE reads, giving one row per CDR3 protein. The repertoire includes around 140,000 distinct CDR3 sequences, approximately 6% of them detected once, and about 2.1% sits in the top ten. In its sample, this clonotype was seen many times. Its target is unknown. Germline V gene sequence: CDR1 SGDLS, CDR2 YYNGEE. CDR3 length: 16 residues. J gave up 1 base and V 2 bases, and 5 bases lay outside the gene matches. The rearrangement uses TRBV9 and TRBJ2-5, with TRBD1 identical over 10 bases. The source material was PBMCs or a T cell subset sorted from them (not recorded which). The clonotype was recovered from an adult woman who had mild COVID-19 (a few samples of this study predate the infection). Cell type and time point are not known. The CDR3 DNA is TGTGCCAGCAGCGTCCGACAGGGGGCTGCCCAAGAGACCCAGTACTTC. Encoded protein: CASSVRQGAAQETQYF.